This paragraph covers one T cell receptor (beta chain) sequence. These data originate in a study of patients and donors after allogeneic stem cell transplantation. The CDR3 has 15 residues. Looked up from germline, CDR1 is MGHRA and CDR2 is YSYEKL. Trimming stripped 1 base from V and 4 bases from J, with 13 bases between. TCRdb called the RT-PCR reads again in MiXCR, with one record for every CDR3 protein. The sample holds approximately 150,000 distinct CDR3 sequences; about 32% are singletons and the top ten take around 3%. The sequencing input was blood, either unsorted or a sorted T cell fraction (not recorded which). The chain combines TRBV4-1 with TRBJ1-2; D gene uncertain. The TCR was taken from a human donor who was either an allogeneic HSCT recipient or a stem cell or donor lymphocyte infusion donor (not recorded which). It is not recorded whose cells these are; they may come from a transplant donor. The CDR3 sequence: CASSQAPGKFYGYTF. The CDR3 region has the DNA TGCGCCAGCAGCCAAGCGCCTGGGAAATTCTATGGCTACACCTTC.